This T cell receptor beta chain was identified during a study of graft-versus-host responses after intestinal transplantation (dated by TCRdb to about 2021). Describing the broader study: The transplants that recipients received were multivisceral, liver-intestinal, or isolated intestinal. All recipients received anti-thymocyte globulin induction followed by maintenance tacrolimus and steroids for around 3 years. After intestinal transplantation, graft-versus-host and host-versus-graft alloreactive T cell clones in the graft, circulation and bone marrow were tracked using bulk TCR-beta CDR3 sequencing. Alloreactive clones were identified by sequencing pre-transplant mixed lymphocyte reaction products and comparing these products with unstimulated pre-transplant donor and recipient T cells. The cohort enrolled 20 to 30 intestinal transplant recipients including one retransplant, and a few patients lacking pretransplant specimens were excluded. A peak of at least 4% donor T cells among recipient peripheral blood mononuclear cells was the definition used for donor T cell macrochimerism. Rather than going through the commercial service, samples from a few later patients were sequenced in-house on an Illumina MiSeq and processed with MiXCR. What the authors observed across the whole study: Early after transplant, peak levels of circulating GvH clones were associated with declines in HvG clones. The relatively low number and heterogeneity of intestinal transplant patients limited the conclusions. In patients with donor T cell macrochimerism, the allografts had high GvH to HvG T cell clonal ratios. GvH clones were detected in recipient bone marrow, and some appeared earlier in ileal mucosa or blood, consistent with an intestinal mucosal origin.

Spanning cysteine to phenylalanine, the CDR3 consists of 12 amino acids. The sequence is cut down to CDR3 DNA, 36 bases in frame from base 1. Germline trimming: 6 bases from V, 6 bases from J; junction bases outside gene matches: 4. Per the germline V gene, MNHEY is the CDR1 and SVGAGI is the CDR2. Intraepithelial and lamina propria lymphocytes were isolated from graft specimens using dithiothreitol, EDTA incubations and collagenase D digestion. Serial intestinal graft biopsy specimens collected up to 600 days after transplant underwent bulk TCR-beta sequencing. The library was made by the immunoSEQ multiplex PCR assay. High-throughput TCR-beta CDR3 sequencing of genomic DNA from most patients was performed by Adaptive Biotechnologies. As for the original processing: Adaptive's ImmunoSEQ software supplied the TCR sequencing data for roughly 17 patients, while MiXCR and VDJtools were used to process three other patients. CDR3 nucleotide sequences shared by donor and recipient were removed because the origin of these sequences could not be assigned. To count as alloreactive, a clone needed at least 2-fold expansion over unstimulated cells and a minimum CFSE-low frequency of 0.002% (template counts) or 0.001% (read counts). A clone was considered mappable if detected in the sequenced pre-transplant spleen, lymph node, or MLR CFSE-low populations of the donor or recipient. The cumulative frequency of alloreactive clones was calculated as a percentage of all sequences, weighted by copy number. TCRdb took this table from immuneACCESS and kept in-frame rearrangements with V and J called. Such tables lack part of the clones; where checked against another copy, unresolved V genes explain under half of the gap, and the rest is unexplained. V, J and clone size are those of that table, while D and trimming were read from the DNA. Recorded for this sample are over 60,000 clones; around 90% of them occurred a single time. The ten largest clones add up to 1.5% to 2% of the sample.

About this clone: What this receptor recognizes is not known. One base away there is no much larger clone; base qualities are not given.

The TCR was taken from a human patient who received an intestinal transplant, so some T cells may come from the graft donor. The input for sequencing was ileum tissue, taken 350 to 400 days after transplant. Here the chain combines TRBV6-5 and TRBJ2-7, with 8 bases aligning to TRBD1. The nucleotide sequence is TGTGCCAGCAGCACAGGGGGTGGCGAGCAGTACTTC. Translated, it reads CASSTGGGEQYF.